This T cell receptor (beta chain) was found in a study of CD8 T cells in ankylosing spondylitis. TCRdb re-derived calls from the 5' RACE reads in MiXCR, one entry per CDR3 protein. The top ten hold over 12% of the sample, which has roughly 160,000 distinct CDR3 sequences, roughly 10% seen once. The V end was cut by 2 bases, the J end by 2 bases, with 7 bases between. This CDR3 region has 13 residues. CDR1 LGHDT and CDR2 YNNKEL come from the germline V gene (reference sequence). This clonotype was detected a few times. The chain combines TRBV3-1 with TRBJ2-7; D unresolved. Material: blood, either unsorted or a sorted T cell fraction (not recorded which). This sequence originates from a female donor with ankylosing spondylitis or in good health (not recorded which). This CDR3 is CASSQFGAYEQYF. DNA of the CDR3: TGTGCCAGCAGCCAATTTGGGGCCTACGAGCAGTACTTC.